This T cell receptor beta chain stems from a study of OX40 agonist ivuxolimab in advanced cancers. About the research overall: Three patients got partial responses; one had hepatocellular carcinoma and two had cutaneous melanoma.

Regarding this clone: Its antigen is not known.

Study-wide points: CD8+ T cells showed, on average, more clonal expansion than CD4+ cells.

Germline V gives CDR1 LGHNA, CDR2 YNFKEQ. The CDR3 sequence is 17 residues long. V lost 0 bases to trimming and J lost 4 bases; unmatched junction nucleotides: 6. Generated by immunoSEQ multiplex PCR, the TCRdb table keeps only in-frame clones and is missing some. Of about 70,000 clones listed, approximately 89% are singletons. The genes are TRBV4-2 and TRBJ2-3; TRBD2 matches 11 bases. Sequenced material: CD4+ or CD8+ T cells sorted from blood, taken in a trial of the OX40 agonist ivuxolimab. This receptor was identified in an adult with an advanced solid tumor such as melanoma, head and neck, liver or kidney cancer. CDR3 amino acids: CASSQEASGGQADTQYF. The CDR3 coding sequence is TGTGCCAGCAGCCAAGAAGCTAGCGGGGGGCAGGCAGATACGCAGTATTTT.